Listed below are T cell receptor beta chains from one sample, sequenced in a study of long-term antiretroviral therapy in people with HIV. Libraries were prepared by immunoSEQ multiplex PCR; TCRdb keeps only in-frame clonotypes and omits some of them. This table has 30,000 to 40,000 clones, 83% appearing once. The sample here was unsorted PBMCs, taken 0.4 years before starting antiretroviral therapy. These receptor sequences come from a man aged 18 to 29 with HIV. The CDR3 runs from the conserved cysteine through the conserved F or W.

>TRBJ2-5|TRBV5-1
CASSEQETQYF
>TRBJ1-1|TRBV6-1
CASLEGNEDTEAFF
>TRBJ2-7|TRBV4-2
CASSPGLAEQYF
>TRBJ1-3|TRBV4-1
CASSSRTGGNTIYF
>TRBJ2-7|TRBV4-3
CASSQQDRGPYEQYF
>TRBJ1-2|TRBV19
CASSGRDRGLSLKDYTF
>TRBJ2-3|TRBV19
CASSMVGGQFDTQYF
>TRBJ1-5|TRBV14
CASSVTGSNQPQHF
>TRBJ2-1|TRBV19
CASSIALGGYNEQFF
>TRBJ1-5|TRBV18
CASSQTGVRLYSNQPQHF
>TRBJ2-1|TRBV6-5
CASRTTGYNEQFF
>TRBJ2-1|TRBV10-3
CAISSTSGGAGEQFF
>TRBJ2-2|TRBV4-2
CASSQDGRGSLNTGELFF
>TRBJ2-2|TRBV19
CASSIRAGELFF
>TRBJ2-7|TRBV5-8
CASSLEDHYAGVEQYF
>TRBJ2-2|TRBV6-6
CASSYEGGKNTGELFF
>TRBJ2-7|TRBV5-1
CASSLWKGQGPYEQYF
>TRBJ2-2|TRBV2
CASRGLAGVGAGELFF
>TRBJ2-1|TRBV5-1
CASSLIIGRGANNEQFF
>TRBJ1-5|TRBV30
CASSENSNQPQHF
>TRBJ2-1|TRBV5-4
CASSGGNWGTYNEQFF
>TRBJ2-7|TRBV2
CAFAGGGSSYEQYF
>TRBJ2-3|TRBV6-6
CASSYGRGTDTQYF
>TRBJ1-2|TRBV2
CASSQGMDGGYTF
>TRBJ2-7|TRBV28
CASRLYRGDDYEQYF
>TRBJ1-1|TRBV25-1
CASSSWGHKNTEAFF
>TRBJ2-1|TRBV5-4
CASSGEGAGGPLYNEQFF
>TRBJ2-5|TRBV2
CASSVGGNQETQYF
>TRBJ2-7|TRBV18
CASSPYSDRVEQYF
>TRBJ2-3|TRBV5-1
CASSMTSGSFRDTQYF
>TRBJ1-2|TRBV7-9
CASSLEHRAYGYTF
>TRBJ2-5|TRBV30
CAWSVGGTQYF
>TRBJ1-1|TRBV5-6
CASSLFRHTYTEAFF
>TRBJ1-5|TRBV6-5
CASKDGLNQPQHF
>TRBJ1-2|TRBV19
CASSIRVPERYGYTF
>TRBJ1-6|TRBV5-1
CASSLAWAGGDSPLHF
>TRBJ1-5|TRBV29-1
CSVDRDGELYSNQPQHF
>TRBJ1-3|TRBV18
CASSPQGPRSGNTIYF
>TRBJ2-5|TRBV30
CAWSSDREAQYF
>TRBJ2-1|TRBV4-1
CASSLQAGNEQFF
>TRBJ2-1|TRBV7-2
CASSHLAGTSYNEQFF
>TRBJ2-3|TRBV27
CASSYLGKGTQYF
>TRBJ1-1|TRBV9
CASSGTGTEAFF
>TRBJ2-1|TRBV28
CASSLAGDLYNEQFF
>TRBJ1-3|TRBV5-8
CASSLEALGGFWNTIYF
>TRBJ2-7|TRBV6-6
CASIPTGTGDEQYF
>TRBJ2-7|TRBV6-1
CASSEFETYEQYF
>TRBJ2-7|TRBV28
CASRSGDPYEQYF
>TRBJ2-2|TRBV7-7
CASSLSGNTGELFF
>TRBJ2-1|TRBV9
CASSQGTYNEQFF
>TRBJ1-2|TRBV28
CASSLWGRRANYGYTF
>TRBJ2-1|TRBV7-8
CASSLVDNEQFF